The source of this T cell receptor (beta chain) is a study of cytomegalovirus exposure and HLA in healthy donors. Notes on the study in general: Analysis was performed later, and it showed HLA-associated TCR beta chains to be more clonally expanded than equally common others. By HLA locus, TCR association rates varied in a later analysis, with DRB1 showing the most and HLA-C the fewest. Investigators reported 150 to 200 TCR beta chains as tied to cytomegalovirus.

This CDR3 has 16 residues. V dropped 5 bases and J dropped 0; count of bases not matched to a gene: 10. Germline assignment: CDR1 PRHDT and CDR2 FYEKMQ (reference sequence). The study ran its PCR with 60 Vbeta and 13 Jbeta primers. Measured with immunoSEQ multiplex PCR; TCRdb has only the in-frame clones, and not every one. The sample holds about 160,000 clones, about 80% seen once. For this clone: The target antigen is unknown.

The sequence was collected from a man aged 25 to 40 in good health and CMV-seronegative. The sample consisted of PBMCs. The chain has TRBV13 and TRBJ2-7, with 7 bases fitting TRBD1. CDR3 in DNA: TGTGCCAGCAGCAGATACGACAGGGTTAGCTCCTACGAGCAGTACTTC. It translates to CASSRYDRVSSYEQYF.